This T cell receptor (beta chain) was observed in a study of cytomegalovirus exposure and HLA in healthy donors (dated by TCRdb to the late 2010s). General notes on the study: A later analysis indicated that the 110 or so validation repertoires were generated on the platform also employed for the 670 or so repertoires of the first cohort. To predict cytomegalovirus infection status, the study combined high-throughput TCR immunosequencing, statistical association of individual TCRs with disease status, and machine learning. The study aimed to test whether signatures of past pathogen exposure could be identified by cataloging public T cell receptors. In addition to the first cohort of roughly 700 subjects, a separate validation cohort of approximately 130 different subjects was used.

Here V drops 4 bases and J drops 6 bases, and the junction holds 9 bases not matched to any gene. The CDR3 runs 15 amino acids, cysteine and phenylalanine included. Only the CDR3 portion is preserved as DNA: 45 bases, with reading frame beginning at the first base. CDR1 is given as MNHNY and CDR2 as SVGAGI, both from the germline V gene (reference sequence). The donors belonged to the validation cohort of around 110 subjects, which was separate from the roughly 700-subject first cohort. On this clone itself: Its binding antigen is unknown. There are no base qualities to consult, and no much larger clone falls within one base.

The library was produced with the immunoSEQ multiplex PCR assay. The paper's processing steps were these. A statistical classification framework was built for diagnosing cytomegalovirus status from the catalog of TCR beta chain sequences. Drawn from immuneACCESS, this table holds only the in-frame rearrangements with V and J called that TCRdb kept. Clones are partly lost; checked studies trace under half to an unresolved V gene and leave the rest unexplained. From that table come the V and J calls and clone size; the DNA was used to work out D and trimming. This sample is represented by approximately 120,000 clones; around 86% of them were singletons. The ten largest clones represent approximately 2% of the sample. Study-wide findings and limitations: Three of the identified cytomegalovirus-associated TCR beta chains were confirmed in vitro to be specific for cytomegalovirus antigens. The study gave a list of roughly 150 TCR beta chains associated with cytomegalovirus. Subsequent analysis determined that TCRs grouped into clusters in the first cohort also showed a tendency toward co-occurrence across the roughly 110 validation repertoires, and 90% to 95% of cluster scores exceeded 0. Most TCR sequences were observed very rarely across donors, whereas some public TCRs were present in many individuals. The authors suggested that the approach could potentially be generalized to other disease states and immunological phenotypes. All 120 or so repertoires were used to score co-occurrence in the validation cohort in a later analysis, because that analysis had no HLA typing for the cohort. The classifier was reported to diagnose cytomegalovirus status with high specificity and sensitivity in both the original and validation cohorts.

Sequenced sample: PBMCs. This sequence uses TRBV6-6 and TRBJ2-5, with 9 bases matching TRBD1. The receptor was derived from a woman between 18 and 29 years old in good health and CMV-seronegative. The CDR3 protein: CASSSAGTGKQTQYF. The DNA reads TGTGCCAGCAGTTCTGCCGGGACAGGGAAACAGACCCAGTACTTC.